The rows below give T cell receptor beta chains drawn from one sample of a study of blood T cell repertoires in COVID-19. TCRdb keeps only in-frame clones here, not all; method: immunoSEQ multiplex PCR. Of more than 100,000 clones detected, 81% appear once; the ten largest clones hold around 8%. Material: peripheral blood. Receptors were obtained from a woman aged 60 to 75 with active or convalescent COVID-19. Each CDR3 is given with its conserved first and last residue.

cdr3_aa,v_call,cdr3_length,j_call
CASSVTSGSTGELFF,TRBV9,15,TRBJ2-2
CASTGLAGRSSYNEQFF,TRBV11-2,17,TRBJ2-1
CASSEGDSSYGYTF,TRBV6-1,14,TRBJ1-2
CASSREGRLGGYTF,TRBV19,14,TRBJ1-2
CASSEEGYYGYTF,TRBV25-1,13,TRBJ1-2
CASSPQGNEQYF,TRBV6-5,12,TRBJ2-7
CATSDPSGASDTQYF,TRBV24-1,15,TRBJ2-3
CASSQGAGDTQYF,TRBV5-4,13,TRBJ2-3
CASSLSAGVNEQFF,TRBV5-1,14,TRBJ2-1
CASSGEVSSRDYHF,TRBV2,14,TRBJ1-6
CAWGRHSGYNEQFF,TRBV30,14,TRBJ2-1
CASSIDTQVPYGYTF,TRBV19,15,TRBJ1-2
CASRARQGSEAFF,TRBV28,13,TRBJ1-1
CASSQGQGTEAFF,TRBV7-2,13,TRBJ1-1
CASSSGTGMNTEAFF,TRBV5-1,15,TRBJ1-1
CASSLGLAVKSDTQYF,TRBV7-2,16,TRBJ2-3
CASSRPGLAMNEQFF,TRBV7-2,15,TRBJ2-1
CASSFLGASTASSYNSPLHF,TRBV28,20,TRBJ1-6
CASSVDRDQPQHF,TRBV6-4,13,TRBJ1-5
CASNKQQGYNSPLHF,TRBV6-5,15,TRBJ1-6
CASSPSQLLYEKLFF,TRBV7-9,15,TRBJ1-4
CASSMGQVDSPLHF,TRBV19,14,TRBJ1-6